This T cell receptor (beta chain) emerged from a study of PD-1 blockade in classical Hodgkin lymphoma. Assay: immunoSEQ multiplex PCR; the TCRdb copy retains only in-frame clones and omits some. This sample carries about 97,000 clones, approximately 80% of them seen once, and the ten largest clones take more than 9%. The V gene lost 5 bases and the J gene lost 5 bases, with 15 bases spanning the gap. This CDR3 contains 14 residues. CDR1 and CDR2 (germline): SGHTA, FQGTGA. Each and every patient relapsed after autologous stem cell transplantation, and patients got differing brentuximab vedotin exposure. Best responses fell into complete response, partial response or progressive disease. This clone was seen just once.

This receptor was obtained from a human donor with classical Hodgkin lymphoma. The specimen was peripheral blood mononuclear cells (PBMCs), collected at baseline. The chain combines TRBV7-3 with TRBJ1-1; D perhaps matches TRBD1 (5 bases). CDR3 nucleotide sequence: TGTGCCAGCAGCCCTACAGGAAGGGGTACTGAAGCTTTCTTT. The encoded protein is CASSPTGRGTEAFF.